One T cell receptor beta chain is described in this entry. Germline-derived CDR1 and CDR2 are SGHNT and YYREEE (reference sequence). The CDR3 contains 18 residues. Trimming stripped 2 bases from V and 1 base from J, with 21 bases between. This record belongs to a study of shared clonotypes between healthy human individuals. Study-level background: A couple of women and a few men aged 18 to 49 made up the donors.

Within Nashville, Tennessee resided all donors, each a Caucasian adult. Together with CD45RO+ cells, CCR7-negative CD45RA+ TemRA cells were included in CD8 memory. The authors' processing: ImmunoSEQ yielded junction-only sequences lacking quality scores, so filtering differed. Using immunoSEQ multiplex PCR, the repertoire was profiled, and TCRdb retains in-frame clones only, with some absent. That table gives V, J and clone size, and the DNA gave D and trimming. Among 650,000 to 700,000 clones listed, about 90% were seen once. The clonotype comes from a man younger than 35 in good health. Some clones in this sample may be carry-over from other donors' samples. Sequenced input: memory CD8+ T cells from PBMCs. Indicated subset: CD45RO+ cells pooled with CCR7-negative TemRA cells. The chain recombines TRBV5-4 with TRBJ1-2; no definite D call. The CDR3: CASSLFRASEPGNYGYTF. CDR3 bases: TGTGCCAGCAGCTTATTTCGCGCAAGCGAACCGGGTAACTATGGCTACACCTTC.